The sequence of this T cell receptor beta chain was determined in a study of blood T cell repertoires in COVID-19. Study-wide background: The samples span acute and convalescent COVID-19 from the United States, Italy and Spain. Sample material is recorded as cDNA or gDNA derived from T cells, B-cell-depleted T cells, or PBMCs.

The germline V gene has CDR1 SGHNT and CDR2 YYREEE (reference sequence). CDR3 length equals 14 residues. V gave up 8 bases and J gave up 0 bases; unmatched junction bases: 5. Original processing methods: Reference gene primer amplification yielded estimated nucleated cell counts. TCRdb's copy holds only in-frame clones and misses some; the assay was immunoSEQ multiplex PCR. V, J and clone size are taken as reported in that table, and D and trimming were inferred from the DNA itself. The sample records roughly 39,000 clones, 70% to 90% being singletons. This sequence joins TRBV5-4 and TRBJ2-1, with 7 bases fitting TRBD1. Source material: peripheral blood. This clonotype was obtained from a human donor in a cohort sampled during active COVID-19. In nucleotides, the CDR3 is TGTGCCAGTTCACAGGGGAGCTCCTACAATGAGCAGTTCTTC. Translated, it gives CASSQGSSYNEQFF.